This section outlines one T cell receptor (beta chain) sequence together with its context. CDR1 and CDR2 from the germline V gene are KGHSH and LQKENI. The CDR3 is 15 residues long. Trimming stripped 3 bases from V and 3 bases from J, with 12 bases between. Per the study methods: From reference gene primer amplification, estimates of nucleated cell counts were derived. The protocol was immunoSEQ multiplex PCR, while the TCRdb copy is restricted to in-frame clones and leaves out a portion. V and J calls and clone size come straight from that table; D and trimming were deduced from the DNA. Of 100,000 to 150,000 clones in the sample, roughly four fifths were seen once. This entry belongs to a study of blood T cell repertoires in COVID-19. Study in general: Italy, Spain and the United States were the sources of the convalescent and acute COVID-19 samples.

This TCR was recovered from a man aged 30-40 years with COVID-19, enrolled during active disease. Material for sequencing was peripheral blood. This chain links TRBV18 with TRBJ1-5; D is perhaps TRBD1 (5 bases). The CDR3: CASSPTGLLNQPQHF. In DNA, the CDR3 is TGTGCCAGCTCACCCACGGGACTCCTCAATCAGCCCCAGCATTTT.